This TCR beta chain was found in a study of blood T cell repertoires in COVID-19 (TCRdb year 2020). For the wider study: Samples covering the acute and convalescent phases of COVID-19 were provided by collaborators in the United States, Italy and Spain. The prospective study material was composed of cDNA or gDNA derived from T cells, B-cell-depleted T cells, or PBMCs. Deeply sampled blood TCRbeta repertoires from subjects exposed to, actively infected with, or recovered from COVID-19 were included in the dataset. A freely available public database, intended as a resource for researchers studying the immune response to SARS-CoV-2, is where the repertoires were released. Samples came from the ongoing ImmuneRACE study (first 160 participants) plus 1,254 subjects from 6 global collaborators. Sample metadata almost always included a de-identified subject ID, COVID-19 status, age in years and sex. Where available, HLA class I and class II types were obtained from metadata supplied by the sample provider rather than from assay-based typing. Broader findings and caveats from the paper: The amount of clinical and demographic metadata varied by source and participant and was provided uncurated.

The immunoSEQ Assay, a bias-controlled multiplex PCR, was used to amplify TCRbeta CDR3 regions from genomic DNA. Per the authors' processing: The number of nucleated cells in each sample was estimated by amplification of reference gene primers within the assay. To quantify the absolute abundance of each unique TCRbeta CDR3 rearrangement, sequence reads were collapsed and filtered. For each sample, productive Simpson clonality was calculated as the square root of Simpson's diversity index across productive rearrangements. TCRdb provides this immuneACCESS table in a form limited to in-frame rearrangements. Some clones are lacking; in checked studies, under half of them reflect an unresolved V gene, and why the rest are absent is not known. V and J calls and clone size are those listed in that table; D and trimming were worked out from the DNA. The sample data list 110,000 to 150,000 clones, and roughly 80% of these were observed just once. Roughly 5.1% of the sample comes from the top ten.

Regarding this clone: Its binding antigen is unknown. It has no much larger one-base neighbor in the sample; base qualities were not kept.

Spanning cysteine to phenylalanine, the CDR3 consists of 14 amino acids. Left in the record is the CDR3 DNA by itself, 42 bases read in frame from the first base. Per the germline V gene, SGHTA is the CDR1 and FQGTGA is the CDR2. The V and J ends are trimmed by 3 bases and 3 bases, leaving 10 bases between them. In Seattle, one collaborating source enrolled patients while the infection was active and tracked those patients longitudinally over the course of disease. The collaborating institutions used their own protocols to collect whole blood in K2EDTA tubes. For TCRbeta analysis, collaborators shipped samples in one of three forms: frozen whole blood, isolated PBMCs, or DNA extracted from either of those sample types.

The TCR originated in a woman between 65 and 79 years old with COVID-19, enrolled during active disease. The receptor chain draws on TRBV7-3 and TRBJ2-3; TRBD2 is perhaps the D gene, given 6 matching bases. The material sequenced was peripheral blood. Here is the DNA: TGTGCCAGCAGCTTGGGCGGGATTACAGATACGCAGTATTTT. This yields the protein CASSLGGITDTQYF.